The subject of this entry is one T cell receptor (beta chain). What antigen it recognizes has not been identified. It has no much larger one-base neighbor in the sample; base qualities were not kept. The entire amount of isolated RNA was reverse transcribed using the High Capacity cDNA Reverse Transcription Kit, so the sequenced TCRB transcripts were expressed ones. Deep immunoSEQ sequencing was performed on naive, central memory and regulatory T cell samples, with an average of around 3.5 million total reads per sample. After sorted cells were lysed in RLT buffer, RNA was extracted with DNase-treated RNeasy Micro or Mini kits, with the choice depending on cell number. To prevent cross-contamination, every cell subset was processed on its own, while patient and healthy donor samples were processed together. Using the immunoSEQ multiplex PCR, TCRB sequences were amplified from cDNA into 87-bp fragments spanning the CDR3 region. Sequencing of the amplicons was done on the Illumina HiSeq platform. In the source study's methods: PCR bias was computationally corrected using synthetic template baselines, reads within Hamming distance 2 were collapsed, and singletons that could not be merged were discarded. Reads were aligned against IMGT so that V, D and J genes, CDR3 length and insertions or deletions at six rearrangement sites could be assigned. Within each subset, clonotype counts were normalized to sorted cell number, after which true diversity and Gini coefficients were computed with the tcR R package. Repertoire sharing was quantified using the overlap coefficient calculated on TCRB nucleotide sequences. Out-of-frame TCRB sequences from naive cells were analyzed as a proxy for the pre-selection repertoire. Entries here come from immuneACCESS through TCRdb and include only in-frame sequences with V and J called. Some clones fail to appear in such tables; in the studies checked, an unresolved V gene covers under half of the shortfall, and the cause of the remainder is unknown. V and J calls and clone size are copied from that table; D and trimming were computed from the DNA. This sample holds 500,000 to 800,000 clones; roughly 12% were observed only once. The top ten clonotypes cover about 0.11% of the sample.

A single peripheral blood draw of about 120 mL on average was collected from each donor into heparinised tubes. A BD FACSAria II was used to sort naive, central memory, regulatory and stem cell-like memory CD4+ T cells with a panel that included CD45RO, CCR7, CD25, CD127, CD95 and CD27. Purity was above 95% for every sorted population. PBMCs were separated immediately by Lymphoprep density gradient centrifugation and were stained directly, without being cultured. Samples were stained and sorted in pairs, with one healthy donor and one patient per experiment, so that batch effects were minimized. The data are from a study of beta chain features in type 1 diabetes (dated by TCRdb to the late 2010s). Describing the broader study: Mean age, gender distribution, total cell number and subset yield did not differ between patients and healthy donors. The study compared TCRB repertoires of sorted circulating CD4+ T cell subsets between recently diagnosed type 1 diabetes patients and matched healthy donors. Whereas all 30 or so donors provided naive and central memory subsets, regulatory and stem cell-like memory subsets were isolated from just 8 patients and roughly eight healthy donors. A total of around 110,000,000 sorted cells were examined across all samples, and RNA yield correlated strongly with the number of cells per subset. Results the study describes overall, beyond this receptor: Naive, central memory and regulatory TCRB repertoires appeared more similar among patients than among healthy donors. At VDJ recombination sites, patients with type 1 diabetes made fewer insertions and deleted more nucleotides, a pattern implying thymic rearrangement abnormalities. A moderate but significant shortening of TCRB CDR3 length was observed in type 1 diabetes patients in all four CD4+ subsets. Because cDNA was sequenced instead of genomic DNA, activated cells with high expression could be over-represented, although the groups did not differ in activation or CD3 levels. PCR might favor shorter templates, but patient and control samples were amplified and corrected together, so any skew would affect both groups equally. Because the HLA sub-analyses included only small numbers of individuals, any influence of HLA type on TCRB rearrangement was left unresolved.

Reading from cysteine to phenylalanine, the CDR3 counts 14 amino acids. Only the CDR3 DNA is retained, 42 bases long and in frame from the first base. From a lookup of the germline V gene, CDR1 and CDR2 are ENHRY and SYGVKD. Deletion took 5 bases off V and 4 bases off J, with a span of 15 bases between the germline ends. Recombination linked TRBV10-3 to TRBJ2-7; a weak D assignment points to TRBD1 (5 bases agree). The TCR comes from a man aged 25-45 years with type 1 diabetes. What was sequenced was naive CD4+ T cells from blood. The cell subset or site label, as the study defines it: true naive CD4+ T cells. The nucleotide sequence reads TGTGCCATCAGTCAGACAGAAGGGATATACGAGCAGTACTTC. Protein translation: CAISQTEGIYEQYF.